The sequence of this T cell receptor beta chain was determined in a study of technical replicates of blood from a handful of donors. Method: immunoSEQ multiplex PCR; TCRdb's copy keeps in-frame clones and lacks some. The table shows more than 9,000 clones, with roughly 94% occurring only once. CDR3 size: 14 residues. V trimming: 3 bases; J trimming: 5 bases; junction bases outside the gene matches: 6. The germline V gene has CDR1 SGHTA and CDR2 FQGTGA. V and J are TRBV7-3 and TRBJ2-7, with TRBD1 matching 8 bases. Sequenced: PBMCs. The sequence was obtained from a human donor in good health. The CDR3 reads CASSFRGREDEQYF. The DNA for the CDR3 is TGTGCCAGCAGCTTCAGGGGGCGGGAAGACGAGCAGTACTTC.